Included here is one T cell receptor beta chain sequence, with context. CDR1 and CDR2 from the germline V gene are LGHDT and YNNKEL (reference sequence). V dropped 0 bases and J dropped 6 bases, with 14 bases sitting between them. The CDR3 length is 15 residues. This entry is derived from a study of blood T cell repertoires in COVID-19. On the study more broadly: COVID-19 samples from acute and convalescent phases originated in the United States, Italy and Spain. Sample material is recorded as cDNA or gDNA derived from T cells, B-cell-depleted T cells, or PBMCs.

In the study's own analysis: How many nucleated cells were present was estimated from reference gene primer amplification. Assay used: immunoSEQ multiplex PCR; TCRdb lists only in-frame clones, some missing. V, J and clone size are those of that table, while D and trimming were read from the DNA. This table has around 270,000 clones, roughly 84% appearing once. The chain links TRBV3-1 (or the pseudogene TRBV3-2) to TRBJ1-1; D is possibly TRBD1 (6 bases). The source material was peripheral blood. This TCR was recovered from a woman in her thirties or forties who had recovered from COVID-19. The CDR3 reads CASSQENGRGAEAFF. The DNA of the CDR3 is TGTGCCAGCAGCCAAGAAAACGGCAGGGGCGCTGAAGCTTTCTTT.